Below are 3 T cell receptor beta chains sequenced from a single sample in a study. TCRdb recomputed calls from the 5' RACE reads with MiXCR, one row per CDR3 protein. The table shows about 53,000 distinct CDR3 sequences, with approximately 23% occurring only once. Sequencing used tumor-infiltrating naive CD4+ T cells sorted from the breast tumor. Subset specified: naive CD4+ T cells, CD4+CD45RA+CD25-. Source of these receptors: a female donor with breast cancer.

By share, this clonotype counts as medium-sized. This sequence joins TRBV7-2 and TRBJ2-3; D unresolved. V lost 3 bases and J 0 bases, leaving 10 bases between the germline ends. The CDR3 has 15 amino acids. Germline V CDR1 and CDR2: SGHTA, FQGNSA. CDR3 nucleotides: TGTGCCAGCAGCTTGGATTATCTGAGCACAGATACGCAGTATTTT. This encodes CASSLDYLSTDTQYF.

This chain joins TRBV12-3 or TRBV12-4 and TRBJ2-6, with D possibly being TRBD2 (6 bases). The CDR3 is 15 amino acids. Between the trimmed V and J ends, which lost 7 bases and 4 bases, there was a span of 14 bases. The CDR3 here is CASTWRGTGANVLTF. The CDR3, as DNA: TGTGCCAGCACCTGGAGGGGTACCGGGGCCAACGTCCTGACTTTC.

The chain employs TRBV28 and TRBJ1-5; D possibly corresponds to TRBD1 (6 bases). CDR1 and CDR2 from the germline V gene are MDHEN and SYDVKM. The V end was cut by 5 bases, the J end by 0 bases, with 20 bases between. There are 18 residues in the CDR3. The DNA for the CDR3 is TGTGCCAGCAGTACCTCCCCGGGGGGGCAGCATAGCAATCAGCCCCAGCATTTT. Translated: CASSTSPGGQHSNQPQHF.